This T cell receptor (beta chain) was recorded in a study of cytomegalovirus exposure and HLA in healthy donors. Study conclusions and caveats: TCR beta chains numbering some 160 were designated cytomegalovirus-associated.

The repertoire was sequenced with immunoSEQ multiplex PCR; TCRdb's copy has only in-frame clones and lacks some. Of about 240,000 clones listed, 86% are singletons. With respect to this clone: Antigen unknown.

Germline CDR1 is SEHNR and CDR2 is FQNEAQ (reference sequence). The CDR3 runs 15 residues. After removal of 2 bases from V and 4 bases from J, the junction contained 6 bases not matched to a gene. What was sequenced was PBMCs. The clonotype comes from a woman aged 25 to 39 in good health and CMV-seropositive. V usage is TRBV7-9 and J usage is TRBJ1-2, with TRBD1 matching 8 bases. CDR3 DNA sequence: TGTGCCAGCAGCTTACTGACAGGGGCCTCCTATGGCTACACCTTC. Encoded protein: CASSLLTGASYGYTF.